These T cell receptor beta chains were read from a single sample in a study of high-grade serous ovarian cancer treatment subgroups. The repertoire was sequenced with immunoSEQ multiplex PCR; TCRdb's copy has only in-frame clones and lacks some. Altogether more than 35,000 clones are present, 79% being singletons, with the ten largest covering around 3.3%. Sequenced: tumor tissue. The receptor source for this set is a human donor with high-grade serous ovarian cancer. Both conserved end residues are part of each CDR3. The D gene is left open where the match is weak. Only part of the rows carry a size: once, few, many, or a class if the clone is expanded.

TRBV19	.	TRBJ2-2	.	CASNRSPTGELFF	TGTGCCAGCAACAGGAGTCCCACCGGGGAGCTGTTTTTT
TRBV7-2	.	TRBJ2-7	.	CASSEYLQFSYEQYF	TGTGCCAGCAGCGAGTATCTCCAATTCTCCTACGAGCAGTACTTC
TRBV9	.	TRBJ2-3	.	CASSVRASPSTDTQYF	TGTGCCAGCAGCGTTAGAGCAAGCCCTAGCACAGATACGCAGTATTTT
TRBV6-4	.	TRBJ1-2	.	CASRPWVQTPNYGYTF	TGTGCCAGCAGGCCCTGGGTCCAGACACCGAACTATGGCTACACCTTC
TRBV4-3	.	TRBJ2-1	TRBD2	CASSHGTSGANEQFF	TGCGCCAGCAGCCATGGGACTAGCGGGGCAAATGAGCAGTTCTTC
TRBV7-2	.	TRBJ2-7	TRBD2	CASSLVKRESGEQYF	TGTGCCAGCAGCTTAGTGAAGCGGGAGTCGGGCGAGCAGTACTTC
TRBV11-3	.	TRBJ2-3	.	CASSLAGLTDTQYF	TGTGCCAGCAGCTTAGCGGGCCTCACAGATACGCAGTATTTT
TRBV18	.	TRBJ1-1	.	CASSPGGMAGEAFF	TGTGCCAGCTCACCAGGAGGGATGGCAGGGGAAGCTTTCTTT
TRBV9	.	TRBJ1-1	.	CASSVYGNTEAFF	TGTGCCAGCAGCGTCTATGGGAACACTGAAGCTTTCTTT
TRBV7-6	.	TRBJ1-2	.	CASSLGGYGYTF	TGTGCCAGCAGCTTAGGCGGGTATGGCTACACCTTC
TRBV7-6	.	TRBJ2-1	.	CASSFNNIDGYEQFF	TGTGCCAGCAGCTTTAACAACATCGACGGTTATGAGCAGTTCTTC
TRBV5-1	.	TRBJ2-4	.	CASSVGLGLAKNIQYF	TGCGCCAGCAGCGTGGGACTGGGACTAGCCAAAAACATTCAGTACTTC
TRBV18	.	TRBJ1-3	.	CASSPQAETGNTIYF	TGTGCCAGCTCACCGCAGGCAGAAACTGGAAACACCATATATTTT
TRBV7-9	.	TRBJ2-2	TRBD2	CASSLSGVNTGELFF	TGTGCCAGCAGCTTGAGCGGGGTGAACACCGGGGAGCTGTTTTTT
TRBV9	.	TRBJ2-1	TRBD1	CASSPRGGQDGYNEQFF	TGTGCCAGCAGCCCTCGAGGGGGACAGGATGGCTACAATGAGCAGTTCTTC
TRBV6-1	.	TRBJ1-5	TRBD1	CASAGTGNQPQHF	TGTGCCAGCGCCGGGACAGGGAATCAGCCCCAGCATTTT
TRBV25-1	once	TRBJ2-3	.	CASSNRRGTDTQYF	TGTGCCAGCAGCAACAGGCGGGGCACAGATACGCAGTATTTT
TRBV6-5	.	TRBJ1-2	.	CASSYSQRAGGYTF	TGTGCCAGCAGTTACTCGCAGAGGGCGGGTGGCTACACCTTC
TRBV13	.	TRBJ2-1	.	CASSLRGPYNEQFF	TGTGCCAGCAGCTTGCGGGGGCCCTACAATGAGCAGTTCTTC
TRBV19	few	TRBJ1-4	.	CASSISGTTNEKLFF	TGTGCCAGTAGTATATCAGGGACAACTAATGAAAAACTGTTTTTT
TRBV19	few	TRBJ2-2	.	CASSIRVAANTGELFF	TGTGCCAGTAGTATTCGGGTAGCGGCGAACACCGGGGAGCTGTTTTTT
TRBV12-5	.	TRBJ1-1	.	CASGLPPIPGPKNTEAFF	TGTGCTAGTGGTTTGCCTCCAATCCCGGGACCGAAGAACACTGAAGCTTTCTTT
TRBV5-6	.	TRBJ2-1	.	CASSWDNEQFF	TGTGCCAGCAGCTGGGACAATGAGCAGTTCTTC
TRBV28	.	TRBJ1-2	TRBD1	CASSRGQGRDGYTF	TGTGCCAGCAGCCGGGGACAGGGAAGGGATGGCTACACCTTC
TRBV5-4	.	TRBJ2-2	.	CASSPRGVTGELFF	TGTGCCAGCAGCCCACGGGGAGTCACCGGGGAGCTGTTTTTT
TRBV7-9	.	TRBJ2-3	TRBD2	CASSLGGLAGAGSTDTQYF	TGTGCCAGCAGCTTAGGCGGACTAGCGGGAGCCGGGAGCACAGATACGCAGTATTTT
TRBV7-9	once	TRBJ1-1	.	CASSAYEAFF	TGTGCCAGCAGCGCCTACGAGGCTTTCTTT
TRBV9	.	TRBJ1-1	.	CASSELGSATEAFF	TGTGCCAGCAGCGAGCTGGGAAGCGCCACTGAAGCTTTCTTT
TRBV12-5	.	TRBJ2-1	TRBD2	CAVAGGPNSEQFF	TGTGCTGTAGCGGGAGGGCCGAATTCTGAGCAGTTCTTC
TRBV11-2	.	TRBJ2-1	.	CASSLLSYEQFF	TGTGCCAGCAGCTTATTATCCTATGAGCAGTTCTTC
TRBV4-3	.	TRBJ2-1	TRBD2	CASSDSGRPSLEQFF	TGCGCCAGCAGCGATAGCGGGAGGCCCTCCCTCGAGCAGTTCTTC
TRBV5-6	.	TRBJ2-1	.	CASSLGRAGNNEQFF	TGTGCCAGCAGCTTGGGCAGGGCAGGAAACAATGAGCAGTTCTTC
TRBV28	.	TRBJ1-5	TRBD1	CATSLHRGWGQPQHF	TGTGCCACTTCACTTCACAGGGGTTGGGGTCAGCCCCAGCATTTT
TRBV2	.	TRBJ1-2	.	CASSPPDGNYGYTF	TGTGCCAGCAGTCCCCCCGACGGGAACTATGGCTACACCTTC
TRBV11-2	.	TRBJ2-1	.	CASNRPEPYNEQFF	TGTGCCAGCAACCGCCCAGAGCCCTACAATGAGCAGTTCTTC
TRBV19	.	TRBJ2-1	TRBD2	CASSLAGWVANEQFF	TGTGCCAGTAGTTTAGCGGGATGGGTAGCCAATGAGCAGTTCTTC
TRBV9	.	TRBJ1-2	.	CASTPSWDSNYGYTF	TGTGCCAGCACCCCCTCATGGGACTCGAACTATGGCTACACCTTC
TRBV6-1	.	TRBJ1-2	TRBD1	CASLGQGVSGYTF	TGTGCCAGTTTGGGGCAGGGGGTGTCTGGCTACACCTTC
TRBV7-2	.	TRBJ1-5	.	CASSRTAFGNQPQHF	TGTGCCAGCAGCCGAACCGCCTTCGGCAATCAGCCCCAGCATTTT
TRBV28	.	TRBJ1-1	.	CASSPGSSGVNTEAFF	TGTGCCAGCTCCCCCGGTTCGTCCGGGGTGAACACTGAAGCTTTCTTT